The source of this T cell receptor (beta chain) is a study of T-cell reconstitution after alpha-beta-depleted transplantation in children. Construction of the TCRbeta library involved unique molecular identifiers. TCRdb called the PCR reads again in MiXCR, with one record for every CDR3 protein. The sample consists of around 700,000 distinct CDR3 sequences, about 12% of them appearing once. On this clonotype itself: Its antigen is undetermined.

Germline loops: CDR1 DFQATT, CDR2 SNEGSKA (reference sequence). The CDR3 sequence is 14 residues long. Deletions cut 0 bases from V and 2 bases from J, with 11 bases between. Findings and limits, study-wide: Several hundred expanded graft clones reportedly supplied alpha-beta T cells about two months after transplant. Surviving recipient T cells and thymic progenitors underlay high day-60 TCRbeta diversity in some patients. At one year after transplant, newly produced T cells mostly accounted for T-cell counts and diversity.

This chain uses TRBV20-1 with TRBJ2-7; TRBD2 might be the D (5 bases). The clonotype comes from a girl aged 2-10 years with congenital amegakaryocytic thrombocytopenia, due to receive a stem cell transplant. Sequences were derived from PBMCs, sampled before TCRalphabeta/CD19-depleted stem cell transplant. The CDR3 loop is CSARDRGSAYEQYF. The CDR3 nucleotides are TGCAGTGCTAGAGATCGTGGGAGCGCCTACGAGCAGTACTTC.